What follows are 12 T cell receptor beta chains derived from one specimen sequenced in a study of T-cell memory formation after mild COVID-19. TCRdb re-called the 5' RACE reads through MiXCR, storing one row per CDR3 protein. The sample includes around 65,000 distinct CDR3 sequences, 9.3% seen only once; the top ten take about 1.1%. The sequenced material came from PBMCs or a T cell subset sorted from them (not recorded which). These TCRs come from a man between 18 and 29 years old who had mild COVID-19 (a few samples of this study predate the infection). Cell type and time point are not known.

This clonotype has just a few counts. The rearrangement uses TRBV19 and TRBJ2-3; no definite D call. Per germline, CDR1 LNHDA and CDR2 SQIVND (reference sequence). The CDR3 runs to 14 residues. V was trimmed by 2 bases and J by 2 bases, leaving 8 bases between them. CDR3 coding DNA: TGTGCCAGTAGTATACGGGCTAACACAGATACGCAGTATTTT. This translates into CASSIRANTDTQYF.

This clonotype was recorded a few times. The J gene is TRBJ2-7, the V gene TRBV5-1, with D perhaps assigned TRBD1 or TRBD2 (5 bases each). Deletions cut 4 bases from V and 2 bases from J, with 16 bases between. Germline assignment: CDR1 SGHRS and CDR2 YFSETQ. The CDR3 is made up of 15 amino acids. CDR3: CASSVEGTTTYEQYF. CDR3 in DNA: TGCGCCAGCAGCGTTGAGGGGACGACAACCTACGAGCAGTACTTC.

In this sample, this clonotype turned up many times. This chain's CDR3 is CASSSPAGAEETQYF. The CDR3 nucleotides are TGTGCCAGCAGTTCCCCAGCGGGGGCGGAGGAGACCCAGTACTTC. The chain is built from TRBV27 and TRBJ2-5; 8 bases are shared with TRBD2. V was pared by 4 bases and J by 5 bases, with 9 bases of the junction left unmatched. Germline loops: CDR1 MNHEY, CDR2 SMNVEV (reference sequence). This CDR3 spans 15 amino acids.

This clonotype was found many times. This CDR3 reads CASSFTGGSTDTQYF. Here the CDR3 DNA reads TGTGCCAGCAGCTTCACAGGGGGTAGCACAGATACGCAGTATTTT. The genes are TRBV11-2 and TRBJ2-3; TRBD1 matches at 8 bases. Looked up from germline, CDR1 is SGHAT and CDR2 is FQNNGV. The CDR3 loop spans 15 amino acids. V gave up 3 bases and J gave up 0 bases; unmatched junction bases: 2.

The chain joins TRBV7-8 to TRBJ1-3; D gene unclear. V lost 5 bases, J lost 0 bases, and 14 bases lay in between. CDR1 SGHVS and CDR2 FQNEAQ come from the germline V gene. The length of the CDR3 is 16 residues. The CDR3 reads CASSRLGSFSGNTIYF. The CDR3 DNA follows: TGTGCCAGCAGCCGCCTCGGGTCTTTCTCTGGAAACACCATATATTTT.

Ten or more counts support this clonotype. The gene calls are TRBV23-1 and TRBJ2-1; TRBD1 or TRBD2 may be the D gene (6 bases each). TRBV23-1 is reported as an ORF; its role is uncertain. Trimming took 0 bases from V and 5 from J, leaving 14 bases between them. The CDR3 contains 16 residues. DNA of the CDR3: TGCGCCAGCAGTCAATCGTGGAGGGGGAAGAACAATGAGCAGTTCTTC. Its translation: CASSQSWRGKNNEQFF.

This clonotype showed up just a few times. This sequence joins TRBV5-1 and TRBJ2-5, with D hard to call. This CDR3 region has 17 residues. Trimming took 0 bases from V and 5 from J, leaving 20 bases between them. Germline V gene lookup returns CDR1 SGHRS and CDR2 YFSETQ. The CDR3 reads CASSLAWQAFKSETQYF. The CDR3 DNA sequence: TGCGCCAGCAGCTTGGCCTGGCAGGCCTTCAAATCTGAGACCCAGTACTTC.

This clonotype showed up many times. This sequence joins TRBV27 and TRBJ2-7, with D perhaps matching TRBD1 or TRBD2 (5 bases each). This CDR3 spans 15 amino acids. V lost 2 bases, J lost 0 bases, and 11 bases lay in between. Per germline, CDR1 MNHEY and CDR2 SMNVEV (reference sequence). This CDR3 reads CASSLAGASSYEQYF. DNA of the CDR3: TGTGCCAGCAGTTTAGCCGGGGCGAGCTCCTACGAGCAGTACTTC.

In this sample, this clonotype turned up many times. The V gene is TRBV19, the J gene TRBJ2-5; 10 nucleotides align to TRBD2. Unmatched junction bases numbered 4, after V lost 2 bases and J lost 1 base. The V gene's germline CDR1 is LNHDA and CDR2 SQIVND (reference sequence). This CDR3 region has 16 residues. This CDR3 is CASSIRASGGQETQYF. The CDR3 DNA reads as TGTGCCAGTAGTATAAGGGCTAGCGGGGGCCAAGAGACCCAGTACTTC. Full variable domain (missing parts from reference TRBV19 and TRBJ2-5): DGGITQSPKYLFRKEGQNVTLSCEQNLNHDAMYWYRQDPGQGLRLIYYSQIVNDFQKGDIAEGYSVSREKKESFPLTVTSAQKNPTAFYLCASSIRASGGQETQYFGPGTRLLVL.

This sequence joins TRBV5-6 and TRBJ1-2; no definite D call. The CDR3 runs 13 residues. Trimming took off 0 bases at V and 5 bases at J, with 8 bases between the two ends. Germline V gives CDR1 SGHDT, CDR2 YYEEEE. The CDR3 loop is CASSLGRFYGYTF. DNA of the CDR3: TGTGCCAGCAGCTTGGGCCGGTTTTATGGCTACACCTTC.

The CDR3 sequence: CASSHGWRGRGWVSQFF. The CDR3 DNA reads as TGTGCCAGCAGTCACGGCTGGCGGGGGAGGGGGTGGGTTTCTCAGTTCTTC. The chain combines TRBV6-5 with TRBJ2-1, with a weak D call TRBD2 (7 bases). Germline CDR1 MNHEY, CDR2 SVGAGI. The CDR3 consists of 17 residues. Trimming removed 5 bases at V and 13 bases at J, with 30 bases between.

In this sample, this clonotype turned up a few times. This chain joins TRBV5-1 and TRBJ1-1; 8 bases are shared with TRBD1. The germline gives CDR1 SGHRS, CDR2 YFSETQ. The CDR3 contains 19 residues. J was trimmed by 0 bases and V by 0 bases; bases with no gene match: 13. CDR3 residues: CASSLARTGPRGMNTEAFF. CDR3 nucleotides: TGCGCCAGCAGCTTGGCCCGGACAGGGCCGAGGGGTATGAACACTGAAGCTTTCTTT.